Listed below are T cell receptor beta chains from one sample, sequenced in a study of blood T cell repertoires in COVID-19. Clones were read by immunoSEQ multiplex PCR, and TCRdb kept only the in-frame ones, dropping some. Of 250,000 or so clones in the sample, 90% were seen once. The sample was peripheral blood. These receptors all come from a woman aged 60-75 years with COVID-19, enrolled during active disease. Each CDR3 is given with its conserved first and last residue. The order of the fields is D gene, J gene, V gene, clone size, CDR3 DNA, CDR3 protein. The D gene is left open where the match is weak. Clone size is stated in some rows and not others, as once, few, many or a class when expanded.

-	TRBJ1-1	TRBV10-3	many	TGTGCCATCAGGGACAGCGCAATACCGAACACTGAAGCTTTCTTT	CAIRDSAIPNTEAFF
-	TRBJ1-5	TRBV7-2	-	TGTGCCAGCAGCTTAGGGGTTTCAGGAAGCAATCAGCCCCAGCATTTT	CASSLGVSGSNQPQHF
-	TRBJ1-2	TRBV10-1	-	TGCGCCAGCAGTGGGGGGGGCGCGCCTGGCTACACCTTC	CASSGGGAPGYTF
TRBD2	TRBJ2-3	TRBV5-1	-	TGCGCCAGCGAGATTAGCGGGGGCACCACAGATACGCAGTATTTT	CASEISGGTTDTQYF
TRBD1	TRBJ2-7	TRBV5-1	-	TGCGCCAGCAGCTTGGGACTCGACAGGGAAGGCTACGAGCAGTACTTC	CASSLGLDREGYEQYF
-	TRBJ1-3	TRBV4-3	once	TGCGCCAGCAGCCATGGGCGCAACTCTGGAAACACCATATATTTT	CASSHGRNSGNTIYF
-	TRBJ2-1	TRBV7-2	-	TGTGCCAGCAGCTTAGGGCCATTGCCTCCGCACGATGAGCAGTTCTTC	CASSLGPLPPHDEQFF
-	TRBJ1-1	TRBV7-3	few	TGTGCCAGCAGCCGAACAGGGTTAGGAGCTGAAGCTTTCTTT	CASSRTGLGAEAFF
-	TRBJ1-1	TRBV3-1/TRBV3-2	-	TGTGCCAGCAGCCAAGGGACAGAGATTGGGAACACTGAAGCTTTCTTT	CASSQGTEIGNTEAFF
TRBD1	TRBJ2-3	TRBV7-8	-	TGTGCCAGCAGCCCCCGACAGGGGGCTAATACAGATACGCAGTATTTT	CASSPRQGANTDTQYF
-	TRBJ1-5	TRBV20-1	-	TGCAGTGCTAGTGAACCAGTTAATCAGCCCCAGCATTTT	CSASEPVNQPQHF
-	TRBJ1-6	TRBV6-5	few	TGTGCCAGCAGTCTAACAGTTAACTCACCCCTCCACTTT	CASSLTVNSPLHF
-	TRBJ2-5	TRBV5-1	-	TGCGCCAGCAGCTTGCAGGCCGGGAGCCAAGAGACCCAGTACTTC	CASSLQAGSQETQYF
TRBD2	TRBJ2-3	TRBV20-1	-	TGCAGTGCTAGTGGACTAGCGGGCGAAAGCACAGATACGCAGTATTTT	CSASGLAGESTDTQYF
TRBD2	TRBJ2-2	TRBV5-4	-	TGTGCCAGCAGCTTGGGGCTAGCGGGGGCGGACGGGGAGCTGTTTTTT	CASSLGLAGADGELFF
TRBD1	TRBJ2-7	TRBV15	-	TGTGCCACCAGCAGGGCTTTGGCGGGGACAGGGGACCACGAGCAGTACTTC	CATSRALAGTGDHEQYF
-	TRBJ2-1	TRBV11-2	-	TGTGCCAGCAGCCCCCGATCTGGCAGCTCCTACAATGAGCAGTTCTTC	CASSPRSGSSYNEQFF
-	TRBJ1-5	TRBV9	-	TGTGCCAGCAGCGGAGGTGACCGTTCTCGGCCCCAGCATTTT	CASSGGDRSRPQHF
-	TRBJ2-1	TRBV5-6	-	TGTGCCAGCAGCTTGGCCTCTGGCATCAGCTCCTACAATGAGCAGTTCTTC	CASSLASGISSYNEQFF
TRBD2	TRBJ2-1	TRBV7-9	few	TGTGCCAGCAGCTTGGCTAGCGGGGGGGCATACAATGAGCAGTTCTTC	CASSLASGGAYNEQFF
-	TRBJ1-2	TRBV7-9	-	TGTGCCAGCAGCTTAGGCCTAGCCCGCCTGCAATCTAACTATGGCTACACCTTC	CASSLGLARLQSNYGYTF
TRBD2	TRBJ2-5	TRBV7-2	once	TGTGCCAGCAGCTTGCATAGCGGGGTTCAAGAGACCCAGTACTTC	CASSLHSGVQETQYF
TRBD1	TRBJ1-2	TRBV9	-	TGTGCCAGCAGCGTTGACAGGGTCCACTATGGCTACACCTTC	CASSVDRVHYGYTF
TRBD2	TRBJ2-7	TRBV7-6	-	TGTGCCAGCAGCCGACTAGCGGGCTACGAGCAGTACTTC	CASSRLAGYEQYF
-	TRBJ1-1	TRBV10-2	-	TGCGCCAGCAGCGCGGGCAGCATGAACACTGAAGCTTTCTTT	CASSAGSMNTEAFF
TRBD2	TRBJ2-5	TRBV5-1	-	TGCGCCAGCAGCCTATTAGCGGGGGTTACAGAGACCCAGTACTTC	CASSLLAGVTETQYF
-	TRBJ1-1	TRBV6-5	-	TGTGCCAGCAGGACCGGGTGGGGGCAGAACACTGAAGCTTTCTTT	CASRTGWGQNTEAFF
-	TRBJ2-1	TRBV6-4	-	TGTGCCAGCAGTGACTATAGCGGAAGCTCCTACAATGAGCAGTTCTTC	CASSDYSGSSYNEQFF
-	TRBJ1-1	TRBV15	-	TGTGCCACCAGCAGGTACGGCACTGAAGCTTTCTTT	CATSRYGTEAFF
-	TRBJ2-4	TRBV5-4	-	TGTGCCAGCAGCGTTAGGGGGGGCTTGGCCAAAAACATTCAGTACTTC	CASSVRGGLAKNIQYF
TRBD1	TRBJ1-4	TRBV6-2/TRBV6-3	-	TGTGCCAGCAGTTCACTAGGGGGGGTAGAGGGACAGGTTAAGGTGGAGTTTTTT	CASSSLGGVEGQVKVEFF
-	TRBJ2-2	TRBV7-3	-	TGTGCCAGCAGCCCTAGTTTGAGTTTTTTCACCGGGGAGCTGTTTTTT	CASSPSLSFFTGELFF